One and the same sample provided the 21 T cell receptor beta chains below, sequenced in a study of OX40 agonist ivuxolimab in advanced cancers. Profiled with immunoSEQ multiplex PCR; TCRdb holds only in-frame clones, not every one. The repertoire holds under 95,000 clones, with roughly 86% as singletons. The specimen comprised CD4+ or CD8+ T cells sorted from blood, sampled in a trial of the OX40 agonist ivuxolimab. The receptor set was obtained from an adult with an advanced solid tumor such as melanoma, head and neck, liver or kidney cancer.

The rearrangement uses TRBV30 and TRBJ1-4; TRBD1 agrees at 8 bases. Germline V lookup: CDR1 GTSNPN, CDR2 SVGIG (reference sequence). The CDR3 sequence is 14 residues long. V lost 2 bases and J lost 8; bases outside the gene matches: 7. CDR3: CAWSIRDRKEKLFF. In DNA, the CDR3 is TGTGCCTGGAGTATCCGGGACAGGAAGGAAAAACTGTTTTTT.

The J gene is TRBJ1-1, the V gene TRBV11-3, with D perhaps matching TRBD1 (5 bases). CDR3 size: 13 residues. The germline V and J ends were trimmed by 4 bases and 3 bases, with 9 bases remaining between them. CDR1 is SGHNT and CDR2 is YENEEA in the germline V gene. The CDR3, as DNA: TGTGCCAGCAGCTGGCAGGGACACACTGAAGCTTTCTTT. Its translation: CASSWQGHTEAFF.

CDR3 nucleotide sequence: TGTGCCAGCAGCTTGGCTGGACAGGGGGCGAGTGAGCAGTTCTTC. It yields the protein CASSLAGQGASEQFF. The chain joins TRBV5-4 to TRBJ2-1, with 11 bases matching TRBD1. The V gene end was trimmed by 0 bases and the J gene end by 9 bases; junction bases not matched to a gene: 5. This CDR3 comprises 15 residues. Germline V lookup: CDR1 SGHNT, CDR2 YYREEE (reference sequence). The whole variable domain, filled in from reference TRBV5-4 and TRBJ2-1, reads ETGVTQSPTHLIKTRGQQVTLRCSSQSGHNTVSWYQQALGQGPQFIFQYYREEENGRGNFPPRFSGLQFPNYSSELNVNALELDDSALYLCASSLAGQGASEQFFGPGTRLTVL.

The V call is TRBV7-3, the J call TRBJ1-1; D is perhaps TRBD1 (6 bases). The germline V gene has CDR1 SGHTA and CDR2 FQGTGA. With 4 bases removed from V and 1 base from J, the gap between germline ends came to 10 bases. This CDR3 is built from 14 residues. The CDR3 sequence is CASSSQGWNTEAFF. CDR3 in DNA: TGTGCCAGCAGCTCACAGGGCTGGAACACTGAAGCTTTCTTT.

The chain couples TRBV30 to TRBJ2-3, with 8 bases fitting TRBD2. With 4 bases clipped from V and 0 bases from J, the junction kept 0 bases outside the gene matches. CDR3 size: 13 residues. The germline CDR1 and CDR2 sequences are GTSNPN and SVGIG (reference sequence). The CDR3 loop is CAWTSGSTDTQYF. The CDR3 DNA reads TGTGCCTGGACTAGCGGGAGCACAGATACGCAGTATTTT.

J is TRBJ2-1 and V is TRBV29-1; 10 bases line up with TRBD2. V lost 4 bases to trimming and J lost 0 bases; unmatched junction nucleotides: 9. Germline lookup yields CDR1 SQVTM and CDR2 ANQGSEA. This CDR3 has 17 residues. CDR3 protein: CSVGSLAGVSSYNEQFF. DNA for the CDR3: TGCAGCGTTGGGAGTCTAGCGGGGGTGAGCTCCTACAATGAGCAGTTCTTC.

The rearrangement links TRBV6-6 to TRBJ2-7; 7 bases agree with TRBD1. The CDR3 runs 11 residues. Germline V lookup: CDR1 MNHNY, CDR2 SVGAGI (reference sequence). The V gene end was trimmed by 4 bases and the J gene end by 9 bases; junction bases not matched to a gene: 3. CDR3 sequence: CASSSTGRQYF. CDR3 nucleotide sequence: TGTGCCAGCAGTTCGACAGGGCGGCAGTACTTC.

This clone was seen just once. The chain links TRBV29-1 to TRBJ2-1; the D call may be TRBD1 or TRBD2 (5 bases each). The CDR3 sequence is 15 residues long. Germline V lookup: CDR1 SQVTM, CDR2 ANQGSEA. The ends were cut back, 6 bases at V and 4 bases at J, with 19 bases in the middle. This CDR3 is CSVYPPGRKYNEQFF. As DNA, the CDR3 is TGCAGCGTGTATCCACCGGGACGGAAATACAATGAGCAGTTCTTC.

The V and J genes are TRBV19 and TRBJ2-7, with TRBD1 identical over 7 bases. The CDR3 covers 14 residues. CDR1 LNHDA and CDR2 SQIVND come from the germline V gene (reference sequence). With 7 bases clipped from V and 0 bases from J, the junction kept 6 bases outside the gene matches. The CDR3 here is CASNRGGASYEQYF. In DNA form, the CDR3 reads TGTGCCAGTAATAGAGGGGGCGCCTCCTACGAGCAGTACTTC.

There are a few counts of this clone. The chain recombines TRBV18 with TRBJ2-7; 9 positions agree with TRBD1. After removal of 1 base from V and 5 bases from J, the junction contained 6 bases not matched to a gene. CDR1 is KGHSH, CDR2 LQKENI, per germline. This CDR3 contains 15 residues. Here the CDR3 DNA reads TGTGCCAGCTCACCACGGAGGGACAGGGTCCACGAGCAGTACTTC. Translation: CASSPRRDRVHEQYF. The full variable domain, in which reference TRBV18 and TRBJ2-7 provide the parts outside the CDR3, is NAGVMQNPRHLVRRRGQEARLRCSPMKGHSHVYWYRQLPEEGLKFMVYLQKENIIDESGMPKERFSAEFPKEGPSILRIQQVVRGDSAAYFCASSPRRDRVHEQYFGPGTRLTVT.

As DNA, the CDR3 is TGTGCCAGCAGCTCCCCAGGACAGGGGAACTATGGCTACACCTTC. This codes for CASSSPGQGNYGYTF. The chain carries TRBV6-1 and TRBJ1-2, with 9 bases matching TRBD1. The germline V gene has CDR1 MNHNS and CDR2 SASEGT. The junction had 7 bases not matched to a gene; V was cut back by 6 bases and J by 2 bases. The CDR3 runs 15 residues.

This chain links TRBV4-2 with TRBJ2-5; a possible D gene is TRBD1 (5 bases). The DNA end favors TRBJ2-7, so the J call may be wrong. There are 15 residues in the CDR3. Per the germline V gene, CDR1 is LGHNA and CDR2 is YNFKEQ. The CDR3 reads CASSQTRTQSYEQYF. DNA of the CDR3: TGTGCCAGCAGCCAAACCCGGACACAATCCTACGAGCAGTACTTC.

This chain uses TRBV30 with TRBJ2-7; no definite D call. The V gene lost 6 bases and the J gene lost 2 bases, with 8 bases spanning the gap. CDR1 is GTSNPN and CDR2 is SVGIG in the germline V gene (reference sequence). CDR3 length equals 11 residues. DNA for the CDR3: TGTGCCTGTCTAGTAGCCTACGAGCAGTACTTC. It encodes CACLVAYEQYF.

This sequence joins TRBV19 and TRBJ2-5; D call uncertain. The V end was cut by 3 bases, the J end by 0 bases, with 5 bases between. The CDR3 has 13 amino acids. Germline-derived CDR1 and CDR2 are LNHDA and SQIVND (reference sequence). CDR3 nucleotides: TGTGCCAGTAGTATGATTAACCAAGAGACCCAGTACTTC. Its protein is CASSMINQETQYF.

The rearrangement joins TRBV19 to TRBJ1-2; 8 bases are a match to TRBD1. Germline-derived CDR1 and CDR2 are LNHDA and SQIVND (reference sequence). The CDR3 totals 13 residues. Losses at the gene ends were 7 bases for V and 6 bases for J; bases not matched to a gene: 7. The DNA of the CDR3 is TGTGCCAGTACAAAACAGGGGGGTCATGGCTACACCTTC. Encoded protein: CASTKQGGHGYTF.

This clone was detected only once. V is TRBV7-8 and J is TRBJ2-5; a possible D gene is TRBD2 (6 bases). Trimming removed 0 bases from V and 2 bases from J, with 10 bases in between. This CDR3 is built from 15 residues. Germline lookup yields CDR1 SGHVS and CDR2 FQNEAQ. CDR3 coding DNA: TGTGCCAGCAGCTTAGCGGGAGGCAGGCAAGAGACCCAGTACTTC. It codes for CASSLAGGRQETQYF.

The chain joins TRBV28 to TRBJ1-5; D is uncertain. CDR3 length: 14 residues. Trimming pared 6 bases from V and 0 bases from J, leaving 9 bases between. Germline CDR1 reads MDHEN; CDR2 reads SYDVKM. CDR3 sequence (DNA): TGTGCCAGCAGCACACAGTTTAGCAATCAGCCCCAGCATTTT. It encodes CASSTQFSNQPQHF.

The CDR3 reads CASEENMASGANVLTF. For the CDR3, the DNA is TGTGCCAGCGAAGAGAATATGGCTTCTGGGGCCAACGTCCTGACTTTC. The chain has TRBV25-1 and TRBJ2-6; no reliable D call. V lost 8 bases, J lost 1 base, and 15 bases lay in between. The CDR3 covers 16 residues. Germline CDR1 reads MGHDK; CDR2 reads SYGVNS.

The chain links TRBV4-1 to TRBJ2-1, with a possible D match to TRBD1 (7 bases). Germline loops: CDR1 MGHRA, CDR2 YSYEKL. Trimming took 0 bases from V and 7 from J, leaving 16 bases between them. The CDR3 spans 16 residues. This chain's CDR3 is CASSQDGGTVWNEQFF. CDR3 in DNA: TGCGCCAGCAGCCAAGACGGAGGGACAGTTTGGAATGAGCAGTTCTTC.

The chain's CDR3 is CASSLGGGAGGQPQHF. The DNA of the CDR3 is TGTGCCAGCAGCTTAGGAGGTGGGGCAGGGGGACAGCCCCAGCATTTT. The chain is built from TRBV7-8 and TRBJ1-5, with 7 bases matching TRBD1. Trimming cost V 1 base and J 7 bases; bases outside gene matches: 10. The germline gives CDR1 SGHVS, CDR2 FQNEAQ. The CDR3 contains 16 residues.

V is TRBV28 and J is TRBJ1-3, with D possibly matching TRBD1 (6 bases). V lost 5 bases and J 4 bases, leaving 18 bases between the germline ends. There are 16 residues in the CDR3. Germline CDR1 and CDR2: MDHEN and SYDVKM. In DNA, the CDR3 is TGTGCCAGCAGTAGGTCAGGGGCCGTAATGGGAAACACCATATATTTT. Its translation: CASSRSGAVMGNTIYF. The full variable domain, its missing parts supplied by reference TRBV28 and TRBJ1-3, is DVKVTQSSRYLVKRTGEKVFLECVQDMDHENMFWYRQDPGLGLRLIYFSYDVKMKEKGDIPEGYSVSREKKERFSLILESASTNQTSMYLCASSRSGAVMGNTIYFGEGSWLTVV.